The next 17 T cell receptor beta chains were all read from a single sample in a study of sequential checkpoint blockade in melanoma. Repertoires were generated with immunoSEQ multiplex PCR, while TCRdb's copy carries only in-frame clones and drops some. The sample lists approximately 31,000 clones, 80% to 90% seen once, with roughly 22% in the top ten. Treatment given: randomized to nivolumab then ipilimumab (arm A) or the reverse (arm B). The sample in question was CD8+ T cells sorted from blood (inferred from file names), obtained from a patient given nivolumab and ipilimumab in sequence. The receptors were sampled from a human donor with melanoma.

CDR3 sequence: CASSGYLLGVVEQYF. CDR3 bases: TGCGCCAGCAGTGGGTACCTCCTAGGGGTGGTCGAGCAGTACTTC. The chain employs TRBV10-1 and TRBJ2-7; the D gene is possibly TRBD1 (5 bases). The CDR3 consists of 15 residues. V was trimmed by 4 bases and J by 6 bases, leaving 19 bases between them. Germline CDR1 reads WNHNN; CDR2 reads SYGVQD (reference sequence).

This chain connects TRBV19 to TRBJ1-5, with unresolved D. Trimming removed 5 bases from V and 0 bases from J, with 8 bases in between. From germline, CDR1 is LNHDA and CDR2 SQIVND (reference sequence). The length of the CDR3 is 14 residues. The CDR3 region has the DNA TGTGCCAGTAGTGTGAGGGATAGCAATCAGCCCCAGCATTTT. Its protein product is CASSVRDSNQPQHF.

This chain links TRBV4-3 with TRBJ2-7; 9 nucleotides line up with TRBD1. Germline V gene lookup returns CDR1 LGHNA and CDR2 YSLEER. The CDR3 contains 17 residues. V lost 4 bases to trimming and J lost 0 bases; unmatched junction nucleotides: 10. The chain's CDR3 is CASSPYTGTGSSYEQYF. The DNA for the CDR3 is TGCGCCAGCAGCCCCTATACCGGGACAGGGAGCTCCTACGAGCAGTACTTC.

The genes are TRBV7-9 and TRBJ2-1, with 9 bases lining up with TRBD2. V was pared by 1 base and J by 12 bases, with 10 bases of the junction left unmatched. The CDR3 covers 15 residues. Germline CDR1 is SEHNR and CDR2 is FQNEAQ (reference sequence). The CDR3: CASSLGTSVSFGQFF. In DNA, the CDR3 is TGTGCCAGCAGCTTAGGGACTAGCGTATCATTTGGGCAGTTCTTC. The entire variable domain, with the rest obtained from reference TRBV7-9 and TRBJ2-1, is as follows: DTGVSQNPRHKITKRGQNVTFRCDPISEHNRLYWYRQTLGQGPEFLTYFQNEAQLEKSRLLSDRFSAERPKGSFSTLEIQRTEQGDSAMYLCASSLGTSVSFGQFFGPGTRLTVL.

The chain uses TRBV29-1 and TRBJ1-2, with 7 bases identical to TRBD1. The V gene end was trimmed by 5 bases and the J gene end by 7 bases; junction bases not matched to a gene: 7. CDR1 and CDR2 (germline): SQVTM, ANQGSEA. The CDR3 spans 12 residues. CDR3 sequence: CSVPTGVGGYTF. CDR3 coding DNA: TGCAGCGTTCCAACAGGGGTTGGTGGCTACACCTTC.

V usage is TRBV4-2 and J usage is TRBJ1-2; 7 bases align to TRBD1. V lost 0 bases, J lost 5 bases, and 9 bases stayed unmatched. CDR3 length equals 16 residues. CDR1 is LGHNA, CDR2 YNFKEQ, per germline. CDR3 sequence reads: CASSQELGTDSYGYTF. As DNA, the CDR3 is TGTGCCAGCAGCCAAGAATTAGGGACAGATTCTTATGGCTACACCTTC.

This sequence joins TRBV7-9 and TRBJ2-7; 9 bases map to TRBD1. In germline, CDR1 is SEHNR, CDR2 FQNEAQ (reference sequence). Unmatched junction bases numbered 7, after V lost 5 bases and J lost 2 bases. This CDR3 contains 15 residues. Here the CDR3 reads CASSQGQGTTYEQYF. CDR3 nucleotide sequence: TGTGCCAGCAGCCAAGGACAGGGGACCACCTACGAGCAGTACTTC.

This rearrangement joins TRBV2 to TRBJ2-7, with 8 bases fitting TRBD2. The V and J ends lost 0 bases and 6 bases, in that order; junction bases with no gene match: 4. The germline V gene has CDR1 SNHLY and CDR2 FYNNEI. This CDR3 contains 14 residues. In nucleotides, the CDR3 is TGTGCCAGCAGTGAAGCTCTTAGCGGGGTCGAGCAGTACTTC. This codes for CASSEALSGVEQYF.

The chain has TRBV4-3 and TRBJ1-3; D ambiguous. The CDR3 has 17 amino acids. V dropped 1 base and J dropped 6 bases, with 19 bases sitting between them. Germline CDR1 reads LGHNA; CDR2 reads YSLEER. As DNA, the CDR3 is TGCGCCAGCAGCCAAGGGAAGGGAGGTTTCCTGGAAAACACCATATATTTT. This gives the protein CASSQGKGGFLENTIYF.

The V call is TRBV7-9, the J call TRBJ1-5; D possibly corresponds to TRBD1 (5 bases). This CDR3 region has 16 residues. Germline V gene lookup returns CDR1 SEHNR and CDR2 FQNEAQ (reference sequence). V was cut by 1 base and J by 6 bases, with 16 bases left in between. The CDR3 loop is CASSLVDAGDGQPQHF. CDR3 nucleotide sequence: TGTGCCAGCAGCTTAGTTGATGCGGGGGATGGTCAGCCCCAGCATTTT.

Regarding this clone: The sample contains more than one DNA sequence encoding this CDR3. This chain uses TRBV5-1 with TRBJ2-1; 8 bases fit TRBD2. CDR3 length: 14 amino acids. V lost 1 base, J lost 7 bases, and 4 bases stayed unmatched. Germline V gene lookup returns CDR1 SGHRS and CDR2 YFSETQ. CDR3 DNA: TGCGCCAGCAGCTTGCTCGCGGGAGGAAATGAGCAGTTCTTC. Residues: CASSLLAGGNEQFF.

The chain carries TRBV5-6 and TRBJ1-2; a possible D gene is TRBD1 (6 bases). The V end was cut by 3 bases, the J end by 2 bases, with 14 bases between. This CDR3 is built from 15 residues. Per germline, CDR1 SGHDT and CDR2 YYEEEE. CDR3 sequence (DNA): TGTGCCAGCAGCTCCGTTGGGGGCTTCAACTATGGCTACACCTTC. Its protein product is CASSSVGGFNYGYTF. Variable domain in full (rest from reference TRBV5-6 and TRBJ1-2): DAGVTQSPTHLIKTRGQQVTLRCSPKSGHDTVSWYQQALGQGPQFIFQYYEEEERQRGNFPDRFSGHQFPNYSSELNVNALLLGDSALYLCASSSVGGFNYGYTFGSGTRLTVV.

In the case of this clone: The junction shows a germline mismatch at one end, possibly a read error. This rearrangement joins TRBV9 to TRBJ2-6; possible D gene TRBD1, 6 bases. The CDR3 runs 18 residues. Germline V lookup: CDR1 SGDLS, CDR2 YYNGEE. The CDR3 here is CAGSVGIRGESGANVLTF. The CDR3 bases are TGTGCCGGCAGCGTAGGGATCAGGGGAGAATCTGGGGCCAACGTCCTGACTTTC.

The rearrangement joins TRBV5-4 to TRBJ1-6, with D perhaps matching TRBD1 (6 bases). Germline CDR1 and CDR2: SGHNT and YYREEE (reference sequence). The CDR3 spans 14 residues. Between the trimmed V and J ends, which lost 2 bases and 6 bases, there was a span of 9 bases. The CDR3: CASSLGQFNSPLHF. In nucleotides, the CDR3 is TGTGCCAGCAGCTTAGGACAGTTTAATTCACCCCTCCACTTT.

This sequence joins TRBV7-9 and TRBJ2-7, with 7 bases matching TRBD1. The CDR3 totals 13 residues. V lost 6 bases and J lost 6; bases outside the gene matches: 8. Germline V gene sequence: CDR1 SEHNR, CDR2 FQNEAQ (reference sequence). The CDR3 coding sequence is TGTGCCAGCAGTTCGGGACAGAGGGGCGAGCAGTACTTC. Translation gives CASSSGQRGEQYF.

The genes are TRBV4-3 and TRBJ2-5; 9 bases line up with TRBD1. The CDR3 has 15 amino acids. The V and J ends lost 5 bases and 1 base, in that order; junction bases with no gene match: 5. Per germline, CDR1 LGHNA and CDR2 YSLEER. The CDR3 DNA sequence: TGCGCCAGCAGCGAAGGGGACAGGGTCCAAGAGACCCAGTACTTC. It codes for CASSEGDRVQETQYF.

The gene calls are TRBV28 and TRBJ1-6; D gene ambiguous. The CDR3 is 14 amino acids. V lost 3 bases, J lost 6 bases, and 9 bases lay in between. Germline V gene sequence: CDR1 MDHEN, CDR2 SYDVKM. The CDR3: CASSLVAVNSPLHF. In DNA form, the CDR3 reads TGTGCCAGCAGTTTGGTCGCGGTTAATTCACCCCTCCACTTT.